The present T cell receptor (beta chain) was sequenced within a study of blood T cells in healthy people across ages (dated by TCRdb to about 2015). Turning to the overall study: In model experiments, template switching captured about one uniquely barcoded TCR beta cDNA molecule for every two T cells. Using deep sequencing normalized with unique cDNA molecular identifiers, the study measured how TCR beta repertoire diversity changes with age. Donors of different ages were randomly distributed across sequencing lanes to avoid experimental bias. For two donors (one aged 18 to 30 and one aged 80 or older), the study analyzed two additional independent replicas of 1 million unique cDNA reads from the same blood draw. The donors were split into four age groups: young (average around 17 years), middle-aged (roughly 39), aged (62) and long-lived (more than 80).

This clonotype was seen a handful of times. No cognate antigen has been identified for it. Base qualities are not at hand, and no much larger clone is one base apart. The donors were some 36 Caucasian individuals from Russia, aged roughly 6 to 100 years, who were systemically healthy. About 10 milliliters of peripheral blood were drawn from each donor into EDTA-treated Vacutainer tubes. Ficoll-Paque density-gradient centrifugation was used to isolate PBMCs, with at least 7 million obtained per sample. Total RNA was extracted from PBMCs with Trizol reagent, with at least 5.5 micrograms obtained per sample. Naive CD45RAhigh/CD27high T cell percentages were measured by flow cytometry on a PBMC aliquot from every donor. From cysteine to phenylalanine, the CDR3 is 17 amino acids long. The retained sequence is limited to the CDR3, 51 bases, with the frame set at the first base. Germline trimming amounts to 4 bases on V and 6 bases on J, with 17 as the count of junction bases outside the gene matches. CDR1 and CDR2, per the germline V gene, are SGHRS and YFSETQ.

The library was made by 5' RACE. The run used an Illumina HiSeq 2500. A second PCR of roughly 7 to 11 cycles was performed with a sample-barcoded 5' primer and a J-beta primer mix. Each TCR beta cDNA molecule received a unique molecular identifier from a template-switch 5' adaptor carrying 12 random nucleotides. At least 3 million CDR3-containing paired-end reads were obtained from each sample. The Mint cDNA synthesis kit, primed by a TRBC-specific oligonucleotide, was used to synthesize first-strand cDNA from all RNA. After uracil-DNA glycosylase treatment, a first 18-cycle PCR used universal primers M1SS and BC2_uni_R on all cDNA. The original methods were these. Normalization of each sample was performed by random selection of 1 million high-quality reads, each carrying a distinct molecular identifier. Instead of being binned into consensus sequences, reads that shared molecular identifiers were thrown out. MiTCR, with a Q25 quality threshold and the strictest error-elimination algorithm, was used for CDR3 identification, clonotype clustering and error correction. A nonparametric unseen species model with Euler transformation was used to estimate a lower bound on total TCR beta diversity. In-frame beta chains were kept once TCRdb had trimmed the public reads at Q25 with fastp and called clones with MiXCR. Rows are combined by CDR3 protein, so each entry shows the most common genes and DNA. These V and J calls rely on TCRdb rather than the paper's analysis. The sample table holds 650,000 to 1,000,000 distinct CDR3 sequences, of which about 46% were seen once. Jointly, the top ten make up roughly 18% of the sample.

On the study overall, not on this receptor specifically: As age increased, observed TCR beta diversity per million T cells dropped in a roughly linear way, and a significant reduction was already evident by age around 41. Estimates of total diversity based on one million sequenced T cells were considered lower bounds and underestimates. Compared with the aged group, the long-lived group had more naive CD4+ T cells, fewer expanded clones and increased TCR diversity, suggesting age selection. Donor CMV infection status was unknown, potentially confounding age-related changes in expanded clonotypes. Observed TCR beta diversity correlated strongly with the percentage of naive T cells measured by flow cytometry. Because profiling used bulk unsorted PBMCs, naive and antigen-experienced compartments could not be compared conclusively.

This TCR derives from a man of 80 years or more in good health. This chain is built from TRBV5-1 and TRBJ2-7; 9 bases in between match TRBD1. The sequenced sample consisted of blood. The CDR3 region: CASSVGQGILASVEQYF. The DNA reads as follows: TGCGCCAGCAGCGTTGGACAGGGGATATTGGCTTCTGTCGAGCAGTACTTC.